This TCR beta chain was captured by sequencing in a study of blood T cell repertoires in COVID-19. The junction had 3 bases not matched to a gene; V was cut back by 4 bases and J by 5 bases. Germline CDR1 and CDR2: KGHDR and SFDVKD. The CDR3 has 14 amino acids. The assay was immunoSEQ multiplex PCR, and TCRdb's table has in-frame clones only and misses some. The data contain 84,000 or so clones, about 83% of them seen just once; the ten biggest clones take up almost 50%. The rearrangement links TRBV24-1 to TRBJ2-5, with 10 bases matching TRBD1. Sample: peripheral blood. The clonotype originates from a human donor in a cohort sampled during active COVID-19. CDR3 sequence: CATSEPGQGETQYF. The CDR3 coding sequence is TGTGCCACCAGTGAGCCGGGACAGGGGGAGACCCAGTACTTC.